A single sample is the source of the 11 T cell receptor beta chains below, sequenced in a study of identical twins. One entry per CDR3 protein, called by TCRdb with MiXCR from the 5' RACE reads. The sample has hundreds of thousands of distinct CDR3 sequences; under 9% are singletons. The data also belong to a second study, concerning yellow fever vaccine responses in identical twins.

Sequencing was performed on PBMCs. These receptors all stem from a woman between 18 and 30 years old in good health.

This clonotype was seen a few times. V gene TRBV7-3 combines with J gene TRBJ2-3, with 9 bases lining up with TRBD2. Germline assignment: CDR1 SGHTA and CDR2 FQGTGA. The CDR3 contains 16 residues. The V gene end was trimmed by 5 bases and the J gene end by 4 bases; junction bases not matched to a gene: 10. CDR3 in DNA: TGTGCCAGCAGCCACCCTCTAGCGGGGTTGCCAGATACGCAGTATTTT. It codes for CASSHPLAGLPDTQYF.

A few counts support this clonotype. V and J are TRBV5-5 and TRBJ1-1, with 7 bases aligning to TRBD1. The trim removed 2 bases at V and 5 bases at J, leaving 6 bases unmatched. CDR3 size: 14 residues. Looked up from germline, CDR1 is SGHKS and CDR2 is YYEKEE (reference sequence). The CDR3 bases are TGTGCCAGCAGCTTATCAGGGGGAGCTACTGAAGCTTTCTTT. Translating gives CASSLSGGATEAFF.

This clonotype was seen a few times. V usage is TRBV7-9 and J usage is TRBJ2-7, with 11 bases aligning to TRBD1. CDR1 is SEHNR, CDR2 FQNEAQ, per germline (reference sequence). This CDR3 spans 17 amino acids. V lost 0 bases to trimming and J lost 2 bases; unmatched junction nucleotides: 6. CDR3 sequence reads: CASSLAGGTGGTYEQYF. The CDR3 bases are TGTGCCAGCAGCTTAGCTGGGGGGACAGGGGGAACCTACGAGCAGTACTTC.

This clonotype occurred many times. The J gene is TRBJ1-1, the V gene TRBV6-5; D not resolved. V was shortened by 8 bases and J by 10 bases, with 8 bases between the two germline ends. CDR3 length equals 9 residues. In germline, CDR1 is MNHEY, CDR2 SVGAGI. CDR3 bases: TGTGCCAGCTCCTATAGAGCTTTCTTT. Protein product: CASSYRAFF.

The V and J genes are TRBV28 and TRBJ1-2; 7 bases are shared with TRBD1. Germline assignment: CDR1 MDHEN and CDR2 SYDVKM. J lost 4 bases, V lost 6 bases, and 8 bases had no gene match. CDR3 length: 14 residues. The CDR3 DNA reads TGTGCCAGCAGCCGGGACAGAAGAGCCTATGGCTACACCTTC. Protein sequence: CASSRDRRAYGYTF.

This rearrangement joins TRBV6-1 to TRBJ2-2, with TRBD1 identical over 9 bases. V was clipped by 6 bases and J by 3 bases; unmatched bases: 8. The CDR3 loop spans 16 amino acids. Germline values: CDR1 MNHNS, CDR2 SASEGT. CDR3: CASRGDRVIYTGELFF. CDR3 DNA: TGTGCCAGCAGAGGGGACAGGGTTATTTACACCGGGGAGCTGTTTTTT.

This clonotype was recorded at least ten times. The CDR3 is CSVELPGQRTGELFF. As DNA, the CDR3 is TGCAGCGTTGAACTACCGGGACAGAGAACCGGGGAGCTGTTTTTT. This chain uses TRBV29-1 with TRBJ2-2; TRBD1 agrees at 7 bases. Germline CDR1 reads SQVTM; CDR2 reads ANQGSEA. V lost 2 bases, J lost 5 bases, and 8 bases stayed unmatched. This CDR3 is 15 amino acids long.

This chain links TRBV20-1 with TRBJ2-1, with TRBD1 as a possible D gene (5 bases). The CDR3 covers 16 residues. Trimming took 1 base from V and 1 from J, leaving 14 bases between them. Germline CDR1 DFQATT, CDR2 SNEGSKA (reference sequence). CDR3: CSARVAGIHSYNEQFF. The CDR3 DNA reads TGCAGTGCTAGAGTCGCAGGGATCCATTCCTACAATGAGCAGTTCTTC.

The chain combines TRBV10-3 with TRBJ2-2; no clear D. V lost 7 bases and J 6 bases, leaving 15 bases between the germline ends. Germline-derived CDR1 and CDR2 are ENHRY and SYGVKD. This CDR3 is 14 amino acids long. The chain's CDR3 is CAIKALEVSGELFF. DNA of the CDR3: TGTGCCATCAAGGCGTTGGAAGTATCCGGGGAGCTGTTTTTT.

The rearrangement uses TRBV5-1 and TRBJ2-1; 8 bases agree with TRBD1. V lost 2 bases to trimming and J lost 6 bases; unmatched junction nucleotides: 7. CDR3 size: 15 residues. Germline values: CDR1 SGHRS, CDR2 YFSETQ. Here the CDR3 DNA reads TGCGCCAGCAGCTTTAAGGACAGGGTAGGCAATGAGCAGTTCTTC. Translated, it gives CASSFKDRVGNEQFF.

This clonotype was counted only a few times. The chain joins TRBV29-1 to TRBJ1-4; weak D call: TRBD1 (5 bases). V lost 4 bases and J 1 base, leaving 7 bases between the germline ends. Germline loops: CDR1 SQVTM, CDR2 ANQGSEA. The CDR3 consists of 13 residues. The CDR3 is CSVVGGTNEKLFF. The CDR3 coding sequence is TGCAGCGTTGTCGGGGGAACTAATGAAAAACTGTTTTTT. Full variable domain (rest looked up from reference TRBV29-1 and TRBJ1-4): SAVISQKPSRDICQRGTSLTIQCQVDSQVTMMFWYRQQPGQSLTLIATANQGSEATYESGFVIDKFPISRPNLTFSTLTVSNMSPEDSSIYLCSVVGGTNEKLFFGSGTQLSVL.